The rows below give T cell receptor beta chains drawn from one sample of a study of radiation and T cells in renal cell carcinoma. Assay: immunoSEQ multiplex PCR; the TCRdb copy retains only in-frame clones and omits some. In the table there are about 130,000 clones, 75% to 85% of which are singletons. The specimen was blood, collected from a patient whose treatment included radiotherapy and nephrectomy. These receptors all stem from a woman aged 60-75 years with renal cell carcinoma. CDR3s include the opening cysteine and the closing phenylalanine or tryptophan. A D gene is named only where the DNA matches it firmly. Only some rows state a clone size, as once, few, many or a class for expanded clones.

>TRBD1|TRBJ2-2|few|TRBV7-7
TGTGCTAGCAGCTCGGGACAGGGAGGGACCGGGGAGCTGTTTTTT
CASSSGQGGTGELFF
>-|TRBJ2-3|once|TRBV5-1
TGCGCCAGCAGCTCCGGGACGTTGGCCACAGATACGCAGTATTTT
CASSSGTLATDTQYF
>-|TRBJ2-7|-|TRBV21-1
TGTGCCAGCAGGAGGGGCTTGCGGCACCCAACCTACGAGCAGTACTTC
CASRRGLRHPTYEQYF
>TRBD2|TRBJ2-2|-|TRBV4-1
TGCGCCAGCAGCCCTGGATGGCTAGCGGGGGGAGCGAACACCGGGGAGCTGTTTTTT
CASSPGWLAGGANTGELFF
>TRBD1|TRBJ2-2|-|TRBV7-9
TGTGCCAGCAGCTTAAAGGGGGCAAACACCGGGGAGCTGTTTTTT
CASSLKGANTGELFF
>-|TRBJ2-1|-|TRBV7-3
TGTGCCAGCAGCTTAGCCCCTTCCCGGCAGCAGTTCTTC
CASSLAPSRQQFF
>-|TRBJ1-4|-|TRBV29-1
TGCAGCGCCTCGGCTGGTGCGGGGACTGAAAAACTGTTTTTT
CSASAGAGTEKLFF
>TRBD1|TRBJ2-3|-|TRBV9
TGTGCCAGCAGCGCGCCCGTGGACAGGGGATCAGATACGCAGTATTTT
CASSAPVDRGSDTQYF
>TRBD2|TRBJ2-7|-|TRBV7-2
TGTGCCAGCAGCCCGACGGGACTAGCCATCCACGAGCAGTACTTC
CASSPTGLAIHEQYF
>-|TRBJ2-3|-|TRBV4-3
TGCGCCAGCAGCCAAGATCTCGGGGTAGATACGCAGTATTTT
CASSQDLGVDTQYF
>TRBD2|TRBJ2-5|-|TRBV11-3
TGTGCCAGCAGTTTCCGGGACTACGAAGAGACCCAGTACTTC
CASSFRDYEETQYF
>-|TRBJ2-2|-|TRBV5-1
TGCGCCAGCAGCTATTCAGGGTATACCGGGGAGCTGTTTTTT
CASSYSGYTGELFF
>-|TRBJ1-6|few|TRBV9
TGTGCCAGCAGGGACGGACAGATCAATTCACCCCTCCACTTT
CASRDGQINSPLHF
>-|TRBJ2-3|-|TRBV6-6
TGTGCCAGCAGTGGGGAGGCGCCGCAGTATTTT
CASSGEAPQYF
>-|TRBJ2-2|-|TRBV6-6
TGTGCCAGCAGTTCAGGGGGGGCAGGCGGGGAGCTGTTTTTT
CASSSGGAGGELFF
>-|TRBJ2-4|-|TRBV9
TGTGCCAGCAGCCTAAGGGCCGATACAGGGGAGGACATTCAGTACTTC
CASSLRADTGEDIQYF
>TRBD2|TRBJ2-5|-|TRBV7-6
TGTGCCAGCAGTCCCGGGACTAACCAAGAGACCCAGTACTTC
CASSPGTNQETQYF
>-|TRBJ2-3|-|TRBV5-8
TGTGCCAGCAGCTTTATGGGGTTAAGCACAGATACGCAGTATTTT
CASSFMGLSTDTQYF
>-|TRBJ1-3|-|TRBV6-6
TGTGCCAGCAGGGGGCCGGGACACTTCTCTGGAAACACCATATATTTT
CASRGPGHFSGNTIYF
>-|TRBJ1-6|-|TRBV6-5
TGTGCCAGCAGTTACGGCCGGCAGCGATCACCCCTCCACTTT
CASSYGRQRSPLHF
>TRBD1|TRBJ1-6|-|TRBV19
TGTGCCAGTAGACCGGGACAGACTTATTCACCCCTCCACTTT
CASRPGQTYSPLHF
>-|TRBJ1-2|-|TRBV5-1
TGCGCCAGCAGCCCGGCGGAGGGCGCGGGGGGCTACACCTTC
CASSPAEGAGGYTF